This T cell receptor (beta chain) was observed in a study of regulatory T cells in long-lasting Graves disease. Investigators prepared the TCR beta libraries by applying iRepertoire HTBI primers and Arm-PCR of CDR3 regions. TCRdb re-derived calls from the multiplex PCR reads in MiXCR, one entry per CDR3 protein. The sample comprises more than 450,000 distinct CDR3 sequences, around 15% of which are singletons, and 10% to 15% rests with the top ten. Germline CDR1 and CDR2: MNHEY and SVGEGT. The CDR3 extends over 18 amino acids. The time point here: newly diagnosed GD, antithyroid drugs for less than 3 months. RNA isolated from PBMCs was used to make the TCR library. To note about this clonotype: The antigen remains undetermined. An end of the junction differs from the germline gene, which may be a read error.

Study results and limitations: Persistent Graves' cases showed lower TCR diversity than newly diagnosed cases. Gene preferences differed: TRBV28, TRBJ1-2, TRBJ2-5 in persistent cases.

This sample was shared with a second study, whose subject was T cells in Graves' hyperthyroidism and ophthalmopathy. That paper adds: Most thyroid clonotypes that were expanded above 0.001 also turned up in blood.

This specimen consisted of peripheral blood mononuclear cells (PBMCs), obtained at new diagnosis, from a patient treated with antithyroid drugs. The source of this sequence is a man in his forties with Graves disease. This sequence joins TRBV6-2 or TRBV6-3 and TRBJ2-3; D tentatively fits TRBD1 or TRBD2 (5 bases each). Here the CDR3 reads CASNYRSAGAASTDTQYF. CDR3 coding DNA: TGTGCCAGCAATTACAGGTCTGCCGGGGCGGCTAGCACAGATACGCAGTATTTT.